The clone carrying this TCR beta chain has at least ten counts. This entry comes from a study of blood T cells in healthy people across ages. With a J-beta primer mix and a sample-barcoded 5' primer, a second PCR ran 7 to 11 cycles. TCRdb ran MiXCR on the 5' RACE reads and lists one entry per CDR3 protein. The sample yields under 1 million distinct CDR3 sequences, under 45% seen once. CDR1 SQVTM and CDR2 ANQGSEA come from the germline V gene. V was clipped by 3 bases and J by 4 bases, with 12 bases between them. CDR3 size: 13 residues. The material sequenced was blood. This TCR was recovered from a man between 60 and 75 years old in good health. The V gene is TRBV29-1, the J gene TRBJ2-5, with unresolved D. CDR3 amino acids: CSVDADIRETQYF. CDR3 in DNA: TGCAGCGTTGACGCCGACATCCGAGAGACCCAGTACTTC.